Each of the 5 T cell receptor beta chains below was sequenced from the same sample in a study of blood T cell repertoires in COVID-19. This table comes from immunoSEQ multiplex PCR, and its TCRdb copy is limited to in-frame clones, with some not included. The sample carries over 200,000 clones, about 83% recorded once. The material sequenced was peripheral blood. The receptors shown here come from a man older than 75 with acute or convalescent COVID-19.

Regarding this clone: The junction and the germline gene differ at one end; a read error may be behind it. The chain is built from TRBV20-1 and TRBJ2-1; TRBD2 aligns across 8 bases. Germline CDR1 and CDR2: DFQATT and SNEGSKA (reference sequence). The CDR3 consists of 10 residues. As DNA, the CDR3 is TGCAGTGTCCCCATCGGGGGGGGGATCTTC. It is translated as CSVPIGGGIF.

The chain is built from TRBV28 and TRBJ2-7; D remains unclear. V was pared by 6 bases and J by 4 bases, with 16 bases between. The CDR3 extends over 14 amino acids. Germline V gene lookup returns CDR1 MDHEN and CDR2 SYDVKM. The CDR3 here is CASSLPGALYEQYF. The CDR3 DNA reads as TGTGCCAGCAGCCTACCCGGAGCCTTGTACGAGCAGTACTTC.

The V gene is TRBV28, the J gene TRBJ2-5, with D hard to call. V was clipped by 5 bases and J by 5 bases, with 9 bases between them. Germline loops: CDR1 MDHEN, CDR2 SYDVKM. The CDR3 is 12 residues long. CDR3 coding DNA: TGTGCCAGCAGTAAGGAGTGGGAGACCCAGTACTTC. It codes for CASSKEWETQYF.

The chain joins TRBV7-2 to TRBJ2-7; 11 nucleotides line up with TRBD2. Trimming cost V 5 bases and J 3 bases; bases outside gene matches: 6. The CDR3 has 15 amino acids. Per germline, CDR1 SGHTA and CDR2 FQGNSA. The CDR3 DNA reads TGTGCCAGCAGCACCCGACTAGCGGGGAACTACGAGCAGTACTTC. Translated: CASSTRLAGNYEQYF.

The chain couples TRBV6-6 to TRBJ1-4; D call uncertain. The ends were cut back, 8 bases at V and 2 bases at J, with 6 bases in the middle. CDR3 size: 12 residues. Germline V gene data show CDR1 as MNHNY and CDR2 as SVGAGI (reference sequence). CDR3 DNA: TGTGCCAGCTTCGAGACTAATGAAAAACTGTTTTTT. Its protein product is CASFETNEKLFF.